This T cell receptor beta chain was sequenced for a study of T cells in Graves' hyperthyroidism and ophthalmopathy. The hyperthyroidism was newly diagnosed and had lasted under 2 months; the patients were aged 18 to 65. Patients with uncontrolled infections, other autoimmune diseases, pregnancy or lactation were excluded. Regions amplified from RNA transcripts were the TCR beta CDR3 regions. The HTBI primer set was used in a first-round RT-PCR of the TCR CDR3. TCRdb ran MiXCR on the multiplex PCR reads and lists one entry per CDR3 protein. Seen here are hundreds of thousands of distinct CDR3 sequences, around 46% observed once, and the top ten hold 8.2%. In the case of this clonotype: Its antigen is still unknown. This is likely a read error, given that the CDR3 carries no conserved phenylalanine or tryptophan at its end. The DNA is left out, because the CDR3 cannot be placed on it with certainty; the CDR3 is given as TCRdb lists it.

Study-level findings and limits: Onset of ophthalmopathy came a median about 6.5 months after the model predicted it.

The CDR3 is 8 residues long, ends included. From germline, CDR1 is ENHRY and CDR2 SYGVKD. V and J are TRBV10-3 and TRBJ1-5. Sequencing was done on a sample of peripheral blood or thyroid tissue (not recorded which). The receptor comes from a woman between 18 and 29 years old with Graves' hyperthyroidism. The CDR3 spells CAISERAC.